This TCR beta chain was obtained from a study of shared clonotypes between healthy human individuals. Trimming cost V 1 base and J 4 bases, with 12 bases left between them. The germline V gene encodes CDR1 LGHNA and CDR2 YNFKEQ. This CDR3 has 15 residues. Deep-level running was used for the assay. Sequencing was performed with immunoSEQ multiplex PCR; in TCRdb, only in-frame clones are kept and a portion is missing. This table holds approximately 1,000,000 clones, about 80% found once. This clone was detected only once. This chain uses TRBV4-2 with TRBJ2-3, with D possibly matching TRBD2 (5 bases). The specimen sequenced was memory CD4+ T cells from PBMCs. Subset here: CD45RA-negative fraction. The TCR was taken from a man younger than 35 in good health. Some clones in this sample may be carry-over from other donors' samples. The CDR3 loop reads CASSQAPTGADTQYF. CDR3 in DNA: TGTGCCAGCAGCCAAGCCCCTACCGGGGCAGATACGCAGTATTTT.